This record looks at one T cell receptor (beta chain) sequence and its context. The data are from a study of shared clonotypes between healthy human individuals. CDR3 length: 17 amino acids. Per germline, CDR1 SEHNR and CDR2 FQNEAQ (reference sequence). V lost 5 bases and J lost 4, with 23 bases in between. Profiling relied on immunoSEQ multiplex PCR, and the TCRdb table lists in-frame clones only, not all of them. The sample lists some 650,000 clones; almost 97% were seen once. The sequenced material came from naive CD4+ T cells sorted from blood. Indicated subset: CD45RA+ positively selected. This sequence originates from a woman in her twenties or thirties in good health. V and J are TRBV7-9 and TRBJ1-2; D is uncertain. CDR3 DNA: TGTGCCAGCAGCCGACGGGGTGGGCTTAACCTCGCCTATGGCTACACCTTC. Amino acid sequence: CASSRRGGLNLAYGYTF.